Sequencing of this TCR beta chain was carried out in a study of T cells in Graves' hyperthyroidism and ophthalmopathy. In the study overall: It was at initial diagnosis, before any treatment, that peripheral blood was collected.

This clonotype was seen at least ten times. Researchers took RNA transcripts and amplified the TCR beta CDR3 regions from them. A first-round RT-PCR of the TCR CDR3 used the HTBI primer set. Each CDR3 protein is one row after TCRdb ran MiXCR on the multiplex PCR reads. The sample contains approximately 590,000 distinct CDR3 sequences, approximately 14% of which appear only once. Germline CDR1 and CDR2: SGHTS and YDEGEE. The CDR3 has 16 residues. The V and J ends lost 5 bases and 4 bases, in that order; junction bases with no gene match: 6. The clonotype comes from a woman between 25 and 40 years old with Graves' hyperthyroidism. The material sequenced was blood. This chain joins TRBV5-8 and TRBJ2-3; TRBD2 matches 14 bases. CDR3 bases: TGTGCCAGCAGACCGACTAGCGGGAGGGCTCCAGATACGCAGTATTTT. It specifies CASRPTSGRAPDTQYF.